A single sample gave rise to the 21 T cell receptor beta chains below, sequenced in a study of multiple sclerosis patients with progressive multifocal leukoencephalopathy (dated 2019 in TCRdb). The sample's time point label, decoded: around eleven months of natalizumab therapy. What the treatment or condition label conveys for this sample: on natalizumab therapy at sampling. The method was the immunoSEQ multiplex PCR assay. TCRdb stores this immuneACCESS table with in-frame sequences only. Part of the clones is absent; in the studies checked, under half of the shortfall reflects unresolved V genes, and no reason is known for the rest. The table for this sample lists 25,000 or so clones; around 93% of them were counted only once. Clones ranked in the top ten supply approximately 2.4% of the sample. Sequenced here: PBMCs, sampled from a patient treated with natalizumab. The source of these receptors is a man aged 25 to 45 with multiple sclerosis.

The rearrangement joins TRBV7-2 to TRBJ1-2; 8 nucleotides agree with TRBD1. This CDR3 has 13 residues. CDR1 is SGHTA and CDR2 is FQGNSA in the germline V gene. J was trimmed by 4 bases and V by 4 bases; bases with no gene match: 2. As DNA, the CDR3 is TGTGCCAGCAGCTCCGACAGGGGCTATGGCTACACCTTC. It is translated as CASSSDRGYGYTF.

This chain connects TRBV12-5 to TRBJ2-1; perhaps TRBD1 as D (6 bases). V was pared by 6 bases and J by 3 bases, with 15 bases between. Germline loops: CDR1 LGHNT, CDR2 FRNRAP. The CDR3 consists of 15 residues. The CDR3 DNA is TGTGCTAGTGGGGCCGGGACAACGAACTACAATGAGCAGTTCTTC. Translation: CASGAGTTNYNEQFF.

Remarks on this clone: A read error may produce the germline difference seen at one junction end. V usage is TRBV2 and J usage is TRBJ2-6, with 12 positions matching TRBD1. CDR1 and CDR2 from the germline V gene are SNHLY and FYNNEI. The CDR3 totals 18 residues. The CDR3 is CAGRIPGTGGFGANVLTF. DNA of the CDR3: TGTGCCGGCAGGATCCCCGGGACAGGGGGCTTCGGGGCCAACGTCCTGACTTTC.

J is TRBJ2-1 and V is TRBV12-5; 7 bases align to TRBD2. V was pared by 1 base and J by 3 bases, with 6 bases of the junction left unmatched. The CDR3 sequence is 16 residues long. The germline gives CDR1 LGHNT, CDR2 FRNRAP. The CDR3 loop is CASGLGFGTIYNEQFF. As DNA, the CDR3 is TGTGCTAGTGGTTTGGGATTCGGGACTATCTACAATGAGCAGTTCTTC.

This chain uses TRBV6-6 with TRBJ1-3; D is unresolved. The CDR3 extends over 13 amino acids. The germline CDR1 and CDR2 sequences are MNHNY and SVGAGI (reference sequence). Trimming pared 2 bases from V and 0 bases from J, leaving 2 bases between. The CDR3 region has the DNA TGTGCCAGCAGTTACAGCTCTGGAAACACCATATATTTT. Its protein is CASSYSSGNTIYF.

The chain recombines TRBV5-1 with TRBJ2-1; 14 nucleotides line up with TRBD2. This CDR3 is 16 amino acids long. The V and J ends lost 4 bases and 4 bases, in that order; junction bases with no gene match: 4. Germline loops: CDR1 SGHRS, CDR2 YFSETQ. CDR3 nucleotides: TGCGCCAGCAGCCCCGGACTAGCGGGAGGTTACAATGAGCAGTTCTTC. Its protein product is CASSPGLAGGYNEQFF.

V is TRBV4-3 and J is TRBJ1-1; the D is unclear. The CDR3 has 15 amino acids. Trimming left V 6 bases short and J 0 bases short, with 14 bases between. Germline CDR1 and CDR2: LGHNA and YSLEER. The DNA for the CDR3 is TGCGCCAGCAGACTAGAGGTGAGTCTGAACACTGAAGCTTTCTTT. Protein product: CASRLEVSLNTEAFF.

The V call is TRBV7-3, the J call TRBJ2-1; tentatively, D is TRBD2 (5 bases). Germline CDR1 is SGHTA and CDR2 is FQGTGA. The length of the CDR3 is 12 residues. V dropped 6 bases and J dropped 7 bases, with 10 bases sitting between them. The DNA for the CDR3 is TGTGCCAGCAGTCATGGAGGTAATGAGCAGTTCTTC. Its protein product is CASSHGGNEQFF.

V is TRBV20-1 and J is TRBJ2-7; D gene uncertain. The CDR3 contains 11 residues. Germline V gene sequence: CDR1 DFQATT, CDR2 SNEGSKA (reference sequence). Trimming cost V 3 bases and J 2 bases, with 5 bases left between them. The CDR3 spells CSASQAYEQYF. CDR3 in DNA: TGCAGTGCTAGCCAGGCCTACGAGCAGTACTTC.

This clone appeared once. V is TRBV7-9 and J is TRBJ2-1, with a possible D match to TRBD2 (5 bases). Germline assignment: CDR1 SEHNR and CDR2 FQNEAQ (reference sequence). V was trimmed by 1 base and J by 7 bases, leaving 14 bases between them. The CDR3 length is 15 residues. The CDR3 nucleotides are TGTGCCAGCAGCTTAGTGGAGCATGGAGGAAATGAGCAGTTCTTC. This translates into CASSLVEHGGNEQFF. The whole variable domain, filled in from reference TRBV7-9 and TRBJ2-1, reads DTGVSQNPRHKITKRGQNVTFRCDPISEHNRLYWYRQTLGQGPEFLTYFQNEAQLEKSRLLSDRFSAERPKGSFSTLEIQRTEQGDSAMYLCASSLVEHGGNEQFFGPGTRLTVL.

The V and J genes are TRBV13 and TRBJ2-1; D gene ambiguous. The V end lost 5 bases, the J end lost 10 bases, and 12 bases lay between the germline ends. This CDR3 region has 12 residues. CDR1 is PRHDT and CDR2 is FYEKMQ in the germline V gene (reference sequence). In nucleotides, the CDR3 is TGTGCCAGCAGCCCCGGGTTTAGGGAGCAGTTCTTC. Translated, it gives CASSPGFREQFF.

The V gene is TRBV4-2, the J gene TRBJ1-1, with a tentative D call TRBD1 (5 bases). Trimming left V 4 bases short and J 7 bases short, with 10 bases between. Germline CDR1 is LGHNA and CDR2 is YNFKEQ. This CDR3 is 12 amino acids long. The CDR3 DNA reads as TGTGCCAGCAGCCCGGCGGGACTTGAAGCTTTCTTT. It is translated as CASSPAGLEAFF.

The V and J genes are TRBV5-1 and TRBJ2-5, with TRBD2 matching over 14 bases. The CDR3 spans 16 residues. CDR1 is SGHRS and CDR2 is YFSETQ in the germline V gene. Unmatched junction bases numbered 4, after V lost 4 bases and J lost 2 bases. The CDR3 nucleotides are TGCGCCAGCAGCCCCGGACTAGCGGGAGGTCAAGAGACCCAGTACTTC. Amino acid sequence: CASSPGLAGGQETQYF. The complete variable domain, with remaining parts taken from reference TRBV5-1 and TRBJ2-5, reads KAGVTQTPRYLIKTRGQQVTLSCSPISGHRSVSWYQQTPGQGLQFLFEYFSETQRNKGNFPGRFSGRQFSNSRSEMNVSTLELGDSALYLCASSPGLAGGQETQYFGPGTRLLVL.

The chain is built from TRBV7-8 and TRBJ2-1; 9 bases agree with TRBD2. Trimming removed 5 bases from V and 4 bases from J; junction bases left unmatched: 15. CDR1 is SGHVS and CDR2 is FQNEAQ in the germline V gene. The CDR3 length is 18 residues. The CDR3, as DNA: TGTGCCAGCAGCCCTGTGGGACTAGCCGGACTCCCATACAATGAGCAGTTCTTC. This encodes CASSPVGLAGLPYNEQFF.

The chain recombines TRBV6-4 with TRBJ1-2, with D perhaps matching TRBD1 (5 bases). Trimming shortened V by 2 bases and J by 9 bases, and 13 bases separated the two germline ends. The CDR3 has 13 amino acids. Germline V gives CDR1 MRHNA, CDR2 SNTAGT. The CDR3 DNA reads as TGTGCCAGCAGTGACGGGCCACGGGGGAGCTACACCTTC. Its translation: CASSDGPRGSYTF.

V gene TRBV11-2 combines with J gene TRBJ1-2, with 8 positions matching TRBD1. From germline, CDR1 is SGHAT and CDR2 FQNNGV. The CDR3 covers 15 residues. Unmatched junction bases numbered 7, after V lost 5 bases and J lost 2 bases. The CDR3 DNA follows: TGTGCCAGCAGCCCTACCCGACAGGGGAACTATGGCTACACCTTC. Protein: CASSPTRQGNYGYTF.

The chain links TRBV5-1 to TRBJ2-3, with 10 bases that match TRBD2. J gave up 0 bases and V 0 bases, and 7 bases lay outside the gene matches. Per germline, CDR1 SGHRS and CDR2 YFSETQ. The CDR3 has 18 amino acids. DNA for the CDR3: TGCGCCAGCAGCTTGGCCGGACTAGCGGTTAGTAGCACAGATACGCAGTATTTT. Protein product: CASSLAGLAVSSTDTQYF.

The J gene is TRBJ1-5, the V gene TRBV5-6; D remains ambiguous. Per the germline V gene, CDR1 is SGHDT and CDR2 is YYEEEE. This CDR3 spans 14 amino acids. V was trimmed by 0 bases and J by 4 bases, leaving 8 bases between them. The CDR3 reads CASSLALGNQPQHF. CDR3 in DNA: TGTGCCAGCAGCTTGGCCTTAGGGAATCAGCCCCAGCATTTT.

The V call is TRBV10-3, the J call TRBJ2-1; 10 positions match TRBD1. With V trimmed by 4 bases and J by 9 bases, 6 bases remained unmatched. The CDR3 sequence is 14 residues long. The germline V gene has CDR1 ENHRY and CDR2 SYGVKD. CDR3 bases: TGTGCCATCAGTGGAGGGACAGGGGATAGTGAGCAGTTCTTC. It encodes CAISGGTGDSEQFF.

The chain combines TRBV5-6 with TRBJ2-7, with D tentatively TRBD2 (6 bases). V was trimmed by 2 bases and J by 2 bases, leaving 11 bases between them. Germline V gives CDR1 SGHDT, CDR2 YYEEEE. The CDR3 has 14 residues. The CDR3 sequence: CASSFGTETYEQYF. CDR3 sequence (DNA): TGTGCCAGCAGCTTCGGGACTGAGACCTACGAGCAGTACTTC.

The rearrangement links TRBV29-1 to TRBJ1-2; 8 bases align to TRBD1. This CDR3 has 12 amino acids. The V gene's germline CDR1 is SQVTM and CDR2 ANQGSEA. With 6 bases clipped from V and 6 bases from J, the junction kept 6 bases outside the gene matches. The CDR3: CSVDRERHGYTF. The DNA for the CDR3 is TGCAGCGTGGACAGGGAGAGGCATGGCTACACCTTC.